This TCR beta chain appears in the sequencing data of a study of siplizumab effects on memory and regulatory T cells. Clones were sequenced by immunoSEQ multiplex PCR, and TCRdb holds only the in-frame ones, with some missing. The sample has over 80,000 clones; about 93% are singletons. This CDR3 is built from 14 residues. The V gene lost 5 bases and the J gene lost 5 bases, with 12 bases spanning the gap. The germline gives CDR1 MNHNY, CDR2 SVGAGI (reference sequence). This clonotype originated in a human donor in good health. Sample: non-Treg CD4+ T cells sorted from blood. V and J are TRBV6-6 and TRBJ2-2, with a possible D match to TRBD2 (6 bases). The DNA for the CDR3 is TGTGCCAGCAGTACGCCGCGGGGTACCGGGGAGCTGTTTTTT. Translation: CASSTPRGTGELFF.